The 22 T cell receptor beta chains given below trace back to one sample, sequenced in a study of blood T cell repertoires in COVID-19. Clones were read by immunoSEQ multiplex PCR, and TCRdb kept only the in-frame ones, dropping some. The data show hundreds of thousands of clones, roughly 89% seen once. The sequenced sample was peripheral blood. These receptors originate from a woman in her twenties or thirties with active or convalescent COVID-19.

The chain recombines TRBV7-9 with TRBJ2-2; no reliable D call. The CDR3 spans 14 residues. Germline-derived CDR1 and CDR2 are SEHNR and FQNEAQ (reference sequence). With 4 bases removed from V and 4 bases from J, the gap between germline ends came to 10 bases. CDR3 coding DNA: TGTGCCAGCAGCTCGCAACCGGGCACCGGGGAGCTGTTTTTT. It specifies CASSSQPGTGELFF.

The CDR3 region is CASSTGGSLNTEAFF. CDR3 coding DNA: TGTGCCAGCAGCACAGGGGGCTCCCTTAACACTGAAGCTTTCTTT. The V gene is TRBV5-5, the J gene TRBJ1-1, with 9 bases fitting TRBD1. Germline V gene lookup returns CDR1 SGHKS and CDR2 YYEKEE (reference sequence). V lost 4 bases, J lost 2 bases, and 6 bases stayed unmatched. CDR3 length: 15 residues.

This chain uses TRBV5-1 with TRBJ2-7; 9 nucleotides align to TRBD2. The CDR3 runs to 14 residues. CDR1 is SGHRS and CDR2 is YFSETQ in the germline V gene. The V and J ends lost 2 bases and 4 bases, in that order; junction bases with no gene match: 4. CDR3 in amino acids: CASSFAGGGYEQYF. The CDR3, as DNA: TGCGCCAGCAGCTTCGCGGGAGGGGGGTACGAGCAGTACTTC.

This rearrangement joins TRBV6-1 to TRBJ2-7; 10 bases are shared with TRBD2. The V gene end was trimmed by 2 bases and the J gene end by 3 bases; junction bases not matched to a gene: 4. Germline V lookup: CDR1 MNHNS, CDR2 SASEGT. The CDR3 length is 15 residues. The CDR3 region is CASSEPGLAVYEQYF. The CDR3 nucleotides are TGTGCCAGCAGTGAACCCGGACTAGCGGTCTACGAGCAGTACTTC.

A single count supports this clone. This chain links TRBV5-1 with TRBJ2-1; 8 bases align to TRBD2. CDR3 size: 16 residues. With V trimmed by 3 bases and J by 5 bases, 10 bases remained unmatched. Germline V CDR1 and CDR2: SGHRS, YFSETQ. DNA of the CDR3: TGCGCCAGCAGCTCACTTAGCGGGACCGTGCACAATGAGCAGTTCTTC. Translating it yields CASSSLSGTVHNEQFF.

V usage is TRBV18 and J usage is TRBJ2-7; 7 nucleotides align to TRBD2. The CDR3 has 15 residues. Trimming removed 2 bases from V and 0 bases from J; junction bases left unmatched: 4. Germline-derived CDR1 and CDR2 are KGHSH and LQKENI. The CDR3, as DNA: TGTGCCAGCTCACCAGGGACTACAAGCTCCTACGAGCAGTACTTC. This sequence encodes CASSPGTTSSYEQYF.

The chain joins TRBV5-1 to TRBJ1-4; the D is unclear. The CDR3 consists of 16 residues. The germline V gene encodes CDR1 SGHRS and CDR2 YFSETQ. V dropped 0 bases and J dropped 4 bases, with 13 bases sitting between them. The CDR3 bases are TGCGCCAGCAGCTTGGCCCCCGGGTCCCTTAATGAAAAACTGTTTTTT. Translating it yields CASSLAPGSLNEKLFF.

This clone was observed once. This chain joins TRBV15 and TRBJ2-7; TRBD1 aligns across 12 bases. Trimming took 1 base from V and 5 from J; bases not matched to a gene: 3. The CDR3 sequence is 15 residues long. Germline loops: CDR1 LNHNV, CDR2 YYDKDF (reference sequence). Here the CDR3 reads CATSRGDRGPDEQYF. The CDR3 DNA is TGTGCCACCAGCAGAGGGGACAGGGGGCCCGACGAGCAGTACTTC.

This chain uses TRBV5-4 with TRBJ1-1; possibly TRBD1 for D (5 bases). CDR3 size: 15 residues. V lost 6 bases and J lost 10, with 25 bases in between. Germline CDR1 SGHNT, CDR2 YYREEE (reference sequence). CDR3 region: CASTASGTSSQGAFF. The DNA for the CDR3 is TGTGCCAGCACCGCCTCCGGGACTTCCTCTCAAGGAGCTTTCTTT.

This clone occurred a few times. This chain connects TRBV4-2 to TRBJ2-7; 9 bases are a match to TRBD1. CDR1 and CDR2 (germline): LGHNA, YNFKEQ. J lost 3 bases, V lost 0 bases, and 3 bases had no gene match. The CDR3 runs 15 residues. The CDR3, as DNA: TGTGCCAGCAGCCAAGATAAGGGACAGGGCTACGAGCAGTACTTC. Translating gives CASSQDKGQGYEQYF.

The rearrangement links TRBV27 to TRBJ1-1, with 11 nucleotides matching TRBD1. The J segment lost 5 bases and the V segment lost 7 bases, leaving 15 bases of the junction unmatched. Germline V CDR1 and CDR2: MNHEY, SMNVEV (reference sequence). CDR3 size: 17 residues. CDR3 sequence reads: CASNLLFPRDRGTEAFF. The CDR3 DNA reads TGTGCCAGCAACCTCCTATTCCCGAGGGACAGGGGGACTGAAGCTTTCTTT.

The chain uses TRBV2 and TRBJ2-3, with D possibly matching TRBD1 (5 bases). The CDR3 sequence is 14 residues long. In germline, CDR1 is SNHLY, CDR2 FYNNEI. V was trimmed by 7 bases and J by 2 bases, leaving 13 bases between them. The CDR3 nucleotides read TGTGCCAGCACTCCCGTGGGGCCCACAGATACGCAGTATTTT. Its protein is CASTPVGPTDTQYF.

The chain recombines TRBV2 with TRBJ2-1; D unclear. Trimming pared 6 bases from V and 7 bases from J, leaving 16 bases between. The length of the CDR3 is 14 residues. Germline CDR1 and CDR2: SNHLY and FYNNEI. The CDR3 region is CASSKENLGNEQFF. CDR3 in DNA: TGTGCCAGCAGCAAGGAGAACCTTGGGAATGAGCAGTTCTTC.

This clone was seen only a few times. The chain couples TRBV19 to TRBJ1-4; a possible D gene is TRBD1 (5 bases). The V end was cut by 4 bases, the J end by 7 bases, with 19 bases between. The CDR3 contains 16 residues. Germline lookup yields CDR1 LNHDA and CDR2 SQIVND (reference sequence). The CDR3 is CASSTLSTEGREKLFF. Written as DNA, the CDR3 is TGTGCCAGTAGTACTCTATCGACAGAAGGCCGTGAAAAACTGTTTTTT.

This sequence joins TRBV2 and TRBJ2-5; D uncertain. CDR1 and CDR2 from the germline V gene are SNHLY and FYNNEI. The CDR3 spans 16 residues. Trimming removed 0 bases from V and 3 bases from J, with 14 bases in between. In nucleotides, the CDR3 is TGTGCCAGCAGTGAAGCGCCCTGGATGGCGGAAGAGACCCAGTACTTC. Encoded protein: CASSEAPWMAEETQYF.

The chain couples TRBV19 to TRBJ2-1, with 11 bases aligning to TRBD1. From germline, CDR1 is LNHDA and CDR2 SQIVND (reference sequence). This CDR3 spans 17 amino acids. V shed 0 bases and J 2 bases; nucleotides not matched to a gene: 3. CDR3 coding DNA: TGTGCCAGTAGTATAGAGCCGGACAGGGGGCCCTACAATGAGCAGTTCTTC. Encoded protein: CASSIEPDRGPYNEQFF.

The chain couples TRBV10-2 to TRBJ1-1; D is possibly TRBD1 (6 bases). Germline CDR1 and CDR2: WSHSY and SAAADI. The CDR3 is 13 amino acids. The V end lost 9 bases, the J end lost 0 bases, and 11 bases lay between the germline ends. The DNA of the CDR3 is TGCGCCAGTCGGGACAATATGAACACTGAAGCTTTCTTT. Translation gives CASRDNMNTEAFF.

The rearrangement links TRBV6-1 to TRBJ2-7, with 9 positions matching TRBD2. CDR3 size: 14 residues. Germline values: CDR1 MNHNS, CDR2 SASEGT. The trim removed 3 bases at V and 5 bases at J, leaving 5 bases unmatched. The CDR3 DNA sequence: TGTGCCAGCAGTGAGGCTAGCGGGAACCACGAGCAGTACTTC. This translates into CASSEASGNHEQYF.

This chain uses TRBV7-9 with TRBJ2-1, with 13 bases fitting TRBD2. Germline assignment: CDR1 SEHNR and CDR2 FQNEAQ (reference sequence). Trimming took 3 bases from V and 8 from J; bases not matched to a gene: 4. This CDR3 is 15 amino acids long. Here the CDR3 DNA reads TGTGCCAGCAGCTTCGGGACTAGCGGGACGTATGAGCAGTTCTTC. This gives the protein CASSFGTSGTYEQFF.

V gene TRBV25-1 combines with J gene TRBJ1-2; D may be TRBD1 (5 bases). The CDR3 has 13 amino acids. V lost 6 bases, J lost 0 bases, and 8 bases lay in between. Germline loops: CDR1 MGHDK, CDR2 SYGVNS. CDR3 nucleotide sequence: TGTGCCAGCAGACAGGCCGCTAACTATGGCTACACCTTC. This encodes CASRQAANYGYTF.

This rearrangement joins TRBV25-1 to TRBJ2-1; TRBD1 matches 11 bases. Germline values: CDR1 MGHDK, CDR2 SYGVNS. This CDR3 contains 16 residues. V gave up 3 bases and J gave up 5 bases; unmatched junction bases: 6. This chain's CDR3 is CASSDSDRGLDNEQFF. The CDR3 nucleotides are TGTGCCAGCAGTGACTCGGACAGGGGGCTCGACAATGAGCAGTTCTTC.

The chain is built from TRBV18 and TRBJ2-1; 10 nucleotides align to TRBD1. The junction had 4 bases not matched to a gene; V was cut back by 1 base and J by 7 bases. The V gene's germline CDR1 is KGHSH and CDR2 LQKENI. The CDR3 sequence is 15 residues long. In DNA, the CDR3 is TGTGCCAGCTCACCACGACAGGGGGCCGGTAATGAGCAGTTCTTC. Residues: CASSPRQGAGNEQFF. Together with reference TRBV18 and TRBJ2-1, the CDR3 gives the full variable domain: NAGVMQNPRHLVRRRGQEARLRCSPMKGHSHVYWYRQLPEEGLKFMVYLQKENIIDESGMPKERFSAEFPKEGPSILRIQQVVRGDSAAYFCASSPRQGAGNEQFFGPGTRLTVL.